The clone carrying this T cell receptor beta chain was counted between two and nine times. Its cognate antigen is unknown. The CDR3 has 10 amino acids. The V end was cut by 3 bases, the J end by 10 bases, with 9 bases between. Germline lookup yields CDR1 SQVTM and CDR2 ANQGSEA. The sample originates from a study of T cell repertoires in cytomegalovirus infection. Study context: From public TCR beta signatures came an indication of both CMV infection and matching HLA type. Regarding the study as a whole: Adding up the frequency of public TCR beta families identified people who carried CMV plus the relevant HLA. The ex vivo response showed dominance by HLA-C-restricted CMV-specific TCR beta clonotypes.

MiXCR, applied by TCRdb to the reads, yields one record per CDR3 protein. The sample comprises 150,000 or so distinct CDR3 sequences, about 6.5% of which are singletons, and about a sixth rests with the top ten. The receptor comes from a human donor in good health (CMV status not recorded). Some clones in this sample may be carry-over from other donors' samples. This sequence joins TRBV29-1 and TRBJ1-2; no clear D. Sequencing used PBMCs. The CDR3, as DNA: TGCAGCGTTGATTCGGACCACTACACCTTC. Encoded protein: CSVDSDHYTF.